The following is a T cell receptor (beta chain) sequence with its context. Produced via immunoSEQ multiplex PCR; TCRdb's table is partial and in-frame only. This repertoire shows about 110,000 clones, nearly 90% found once; its top ten account for roughly 0.35%. Thawed PBMCs were FACS-sorted into unstimulated CD4+CD25+CD127- regulatory T cells, CD4+CD25- non-regulatory cells, CD4 and CD8 cells. The sample comes from a study of Tregs in tolerant kidney transplant recipients. The TCR comes from a human donor who received a combined kidney and bone marrow transplant. The material sequenced was CD4+ T cells from blood, taken before the transplant.

DNA of the CDR3: TGTGCCAGCAGTGCTACCGGGACAGGAGCCTACGAGCAGTACTTC. This codes for CASSATGTGAYEQYF. The rearrangement links TRBV2 to TRBJ2-7, with 8 bases that match TRBD1. The germline CDR1 and CDR2 sequences are SNHLY and FYNNEI. The V segment lost 4 bases and the J segment 2 bases; nucleotides outside the gene matches: 7. The CDR3 runs to 15 residues.